The 14 T cell receptor beta chains below come from one sample, sequenced in a study of T cells in Graves' hyperthyroidism and ophthalmopathy (dated by TCRdb to the late 2010s). Library method: multiplex PCR. These reads were obtained on an Illumina HiSeq 2000. The TCR beta CDR3 regions were amplified from the RNA transcripts. The TCR CDR3 was subjected to a first round of RT-PCR using the HTBI primer set and the Qiagen OneStep RT-PCR kit. The public reads were reanalyzed by TCRdb: fastp trimming at Q25, MiXCR alignment, in-frame beta chains only. When rows share a CDR3 protein, they turn into one entry using the most common DNA and genes. The sample yields hundreds of thousands of distinct CDR3 sequences; roughly 15% were counted once. The top ten clones comprise roughly 10% of the sample. The material sequenced was blood. The origin of the receptors is a woman under 30 with Graves' hyperthyroidism.

The chain uses TRBV5-5 and TRBJ2-7; D not resolved. The V gene's germline CDR1 is SGHKS and CDR2 YYEKEE (reference sequence). This CDR3 contains 15 residues. Between the trimmed V and J ends, which lost 2 bases and 0 bases, there was a span of 12 bases. This CDR3 is CASSFPRSGSYEQYF. The DNA of the CDR3 is TGTGCCAGCAGCTTCCCGAGGTCTGGCTCCTACGAGCAGTACTTC.

The sample holds many counts of this clonotype. J is TRBJ2-1 and V is TRBV27, with TRBD1 matching over 7 bases. The V gene end was trimmed by 6 bases and the J gene end by 4 bases; junction bases not matched to a gene: 9. The CDR3 runs 15 residues. From germline, CDR1 is MNHEY and CDR2 SMNVEV (reference sequence). The CDR3 bases are TGTGCCAGCAGCTCAGGGACAGTAGTATACAATGAGCAGTTCTTC. Its protein is CASSSGTVVYNEQFF.

The sample holds a few counts of this clonotype. The V and J genes are TRBV27 and TRBJ2-7; D ambiguous. Trimming stripped 8 bases from V and 0 bases from J, with 17 bases between. The CDR3 is 15 residues long. The germline V gene encodes CDR1 MNHEY and CDR2 SMNVEV (reference sequence). The CDR3 spells CASGYFQPSSYEQYF. The DNA of the CDR3 is TGTGCCAGCGGCTATTTTCAACCTAGCTCCTACGAGCAGTACTTC.

Here the CDR3 DNA reads TGTGCCAGCAGCTTGGGCCAGGTCGTGCCCCCCGCCAAAAACATTCAGTACTTC. Encoded protein: CASSLGQVVPPAKNIQYF. V usage is TRBV7-3 and J usage is TRBJ2-4, with D unresolved. The length of the CDR3 is 18 residues. Trimming shortened V by 3 bases and J by 1 base, and 19 bases separated the two germline ends. CDR1 is SGHTA and CDR2 is FQGTGA in the germline V gene.

This clonotype was found a few times. CDR3 amino acids: CATWTGGSGETQYF. CDR3 coding DNA: TGTGCCACCTGGACGGGCGGGAGCGGGGAGACCCAGTACTTC. J is TRBJ2-5 and V is TRBV15, with 7 positions matching TRBD2. Germline V gene lookup returns CDR1 LNHNV and CDR2 YYDKDF (reference sequence). The CDR3 is 14 amino acids. After removal of 8 bases from V and 5 bases from J, the junction contained 11 bases not matched to a gene.

There are many counts of this clonotype. The rearrangement joins TRBV11-2 to TRBJ2-1; 11 positions match TRBD2. Losses at the gene ends were 2 bases for V and 8 bases for J; bases not matched to a gene: 8. Germline CDR1 is SGHAT and CDR2 is FQNNGV. CDR3 length equals 16 residues. CDR3 nucleotides: TGTGCCAGCAGCTTACGGTTAGCGGGAGGGCCGGATGAGCAGTTCTTC. Translating it yields CASSLRLAGGPDEQFF.

This clonotype was observed many times. V and J are TRBV5-1 and TRBJ2-1; no reliable D call. Trimming shortened V by 0 bases and J by 5 bases, and 9 bases separated the two germline ends. CDR3 length equals 14 residues. Germline V gene sequence: CDR1 SGHRS, CDR2 YFSETQ. DNA for the CDR3: TGCGCCAGCAGCTTGGGAGAGACCCACAATGAGCAGTTCTTC. Its translation: CASSLGETHNEQFF.

Many counts were recorded for this clonotype. The CDR3 region is CSARVAGGYGYTF. CDR3 bases: TGCAGTGCTAGAGTCGCAGGGGGATATGGCTACACCTTC. The V call is TRBV20-1, the J call TRBJ1-2; 7 positions agree with TRBD1. The germline V gene encodes CDR1 DFQATT and CDR2 SNEGSKA (reference sequence). The ends lost 1 base at V and 5 bases at J; junction bases unmatched: 4. The CDR3 is 13 residues long.

This clonotype was recorded many times. The CDR3 protein is CASSPLPHPTPLYNEQFF. The CDR3, as DNA: TGTGCCAGCAGTCCTCTCCCCCATCCCACCCCCCTCTACAATGAGCAGTTCTTC. This sequence joins TRBV11-2 and TRBJ2-1; D remains unclear. The CDR3 contains 18 residues. Trimming removed 6 bases from V and 3 bases from J, with 24 bases in between. Germline loops: CDR1 SGHAT, CDR2 FQNNGV.

This clonotype was seen at least ten times. The CDR3 here is CASSKDMNTGELFF. DNA of the CDR3: TGTGCCAGCTCGAAAGATATGAACACCGGGGAGCTGTTTTTT. The V and J genes are TRBV6-2 or TRBV6-3 and TRBJ2-2; D ambiguous. This CDR3 has 14 amino acids. CDR1 and CDR2 from the germline V gene are MNHEY and SVGEGT. Deletions cut 8 bases from V and 1 base from J, with 11 bases between.

Turning to this clonotype: A much larger clone lies a single base off, so this may be a read error. The chain employs TRBV28 and TRBJ2-1, with TRBD2 identical over 11 bases. Germline V gives CDR1 MDHEN, CDR2 SYDVKM. The length of the CDR3 is 14 residues. As DNA, the CDR3 is TGTACCAGCAGTTTTAGCGGGAGGGCCTATGAGCAGTTCTTC. This codes for CTSSFSGRAYEQFF.

This chain joins TRBV5-1 and TRBJ2-7; 8 bases are a match to TRBD1. Trimming cost V 2 bases and J 4 bases; bases outside gene matches: 11. This CDR3 has 16 amino acids. Germline CDR1 SGHRS, CDR2 YFSETQ. CDR3 nucleotides: TGCGCCAGCAGCTTAAGACAGGGGTCGGCTGGGTACGAGCAGTACTTC. Translated: CASSLRQGSAGYEQYF.

This clonotype was picked up a small number of times. The chain carries TRBV12-3 or TRBV12-4 and TRBJ2-5; either TRBD1 or TRBD2 may fit D (5 bases each). Trimming shortened V by 5 bases and J by 2 bases, and 12 bases separated the two germline ends. The CDR3 is 14 amino acids. The chain's CDR3 is CASSGTARQETQYF. The CDR3 coding sequence is TGTGCCAGCAGTGGGACGGCCAGGCAAGAGACCCAGTACTTC.

This clonotype was detected a few times. The CDR3 loop reads CASSQDPGEWTEAFF. CDR3 DNA sequence: TGCGCCAGCAGCCAAGATCCGGGGGAATGGACTGAAGCTTTCTTT. This chain joins TRBV4-3 and TRBJ1-1; TRBD1 is a possible D gene (5 bases). The CDR3 spans 15 residues. Trimming removed 0 bases from V and 5 bases from J, with 13 bases in between. CDR1 LGHNA and CDR2 YSLEER come from the germline V gene.